A selection of T cell receptor beta chains follows, all from one sample in a study of beta chain features in type 1 diabetes. The data were produced by immunoSEQ multiplex PCR, yet TCRdb's version contains in-frame clones alone and is incomplete. The sample includes about 330,000 clones, 11% of them seen just once. Source material: naive CD4+ T cells from blood. The receptors derive from a woman aged 30 to 39 in good health. CDR3s include the opening cysteine and the closing phenylalanine or tryptophan. The D gene is left open where the match is weak. Only part of the rows carry a size: once, few, many, or a class if the clone is expanded.

NA,few,TRBV6-1,TRBJ2-5,TGTGCCACCGGGGAGAAGAGGAGGGAGACCCAGTACTTC,CATGEKRRETQYF
NA,few,TRBV19,TRBJ2-2,TGTGCCAGTAGCAACAAACAGGGAATTAACACCGGGGAGCTGTTTTTT,CASSNKQGINTGELFF
TRBD1,NA,TRBV4-2,TRBJ1-5,TGTGCCAGCAGCCAAGCCCGACAGGGGGGTCAGCCCCAGCATTTT,CASSQARQGGQPQHF
TRBD2,NA,TRBV5-4,TRBJ2-7,TGTGCCAGCAGGGGACCGGCTAGCGGACGTTACGAGCAGTACTTC,CASRGPASGRYEQYF
NA,NA,TRBV29-1,TRBJ2-1,TGCAGCGTTGACAGTTACGATGAGCAGTTCTTC,CSVDSYDEQFF
NA,NA,TRBV7-8,TRBJ1-2,TGTGCCAGCAGCTTCGCGGGGGACCCATTTCTTAACTATGGCTACACCTTC,CASSFAGDPFLNYGYTF
TRBD2,few,TRBV7-2,TRBJ2-1,TGTGCCAGCAGCTTAGCGGGACTAGCGTACAATGAGCAGTTCTTC,CASSLAGLAYNEQFF
NA,NA,TRBV10-3,TRBJ2-7,TGTGCCATCAGTGAGTCACCAGGGGTCGAGCAGTACTTC,CAISESPGVEQYF
NA,few,TRBV30,TRBJ1-4,TGTGCCTGGAGCCAATCCCATCAGGAAAAACTGTTTTTT,CAWSQSHQEKLFF
NA,NA,TRBV9,TRBJ2-1,TGTGCCAGCAGCGGGAAGGGCGGGGAGCAGTTCTTC,CASSGKGGEQFF
NA,few,TRBV5-4,TRBJ2-7,TGTGCCAGCCAGGGGCGAAGCTACGAGCAGTACTTC,CASQGRSYEQYF
TRBD2,few,TRBV7-2,TRBJ2-3,TGTGCCAGCAGCCCGCAAGGGACTAGCGGCACAGATACGCAGTATTTT,CASSPQGTSGTDTQYF
NA,few,TRBV5-4,TRBJ2-7,TGTGCCAGCAGCTTGGCCGGACGGGACACGGGCGAGCAGTACTTC,CASSLAGRDTGEQYF
NA,few,TRBV27,TRBJ1-2,TGTGCCAGCAGTTTTAAGAGTCGCAGGTTCTATGGCTACACCTTC,CASSFKSRRFYGYTF
TRBD1,NA,TRBV30,TRBJ2-6,TGTGCCTGGAGTTCCCACAGGGGGCGAAACTCTGGGGCCAACGTCCTGACTTTC,CAWSSHRGRNSGANVLTF
TRBD2,NA,TRBV7-7,TRBJ2-1,TGTGCTAGCAGCCCAGGACTAGCGCGAAGCGATGAGCAGTTCTTC,CASSPGLARSDEQFF
NA,few,TRBV15,TRBJ1-5,TGTGCCACCAGCTGGGGTGAGAGGGCGCGGGGGTATAGCAATCAGCCCCAGCATTTT,CATSWGERARGYSNQPQHF
NA,many,TRBV4-2,TRBJ1-2,TGTGCCAGCAGCCAAGACGCTAACTATGGCTACACCTTC,CASSQDANYGYTF
NA,few,TRBV7-2,TRBJ2-6,TGTGCCAGCAGTTTTTCCCTCTCTGGGGCCAACGTCCTGACTTTC,CASSFSLSGANVLTF
NA,NA,TRBV7-2,TRBJ2-3,TGTGCCAGCAGCTTACCTCTAACAGATACGCAGTATTTT,CASSLPLTDTQYF
TRBD2,NA,TRBV4-2,TRBJ2-1,TGTGCCAGCAGCCAGGTTGGGGAGGGGACGGACTACAATGAGCAGTTCTTC,CASSQVGEGTDYNEQFF
TRBD1,few,TRBV7-3,TRBJ2-1,TGTGCCAGCAGCCCTCAGACAGGGCTCGGGCATGAGCAGTTCTTC,CASSPQTGLGHEQFF
TRBD1,few,TRBV7-9,TRBJ1-4,TGTGCCAGCAGCACGACAGGGAGGCATGAAAAACTGTTTTTT,CASSTTGRHEKLFF
NA,few,TRBV5-1,TRBJ2-5,TGCGCCAGCAGCTTGAGAAGCCCCAACAGGGATGAGACCCAGTACTTC,CASSLRSPNRDETQYF
TRBD1,few,TRBV29-1,TRBJ1-1,TGCAGCGTTGAAGAGGGGGGACAGAGCATGAACACTGAAGCTTTCTTT,CSVEEGGQSMNTEAFF
NA,NA,TRBV2,TRBJ1-1,TGTGCCAGCAGCGTTCAGGGCCAGGACACTGAAGCTTTCTTT,CASSVQGQDTEAFF